This TCR beta chain comes out of a study of CD8 T cells in Susac syndrome. Reverse transcription of roughly 0.5 to 1 ug RNA was carried out with random hexamers. TCRdb called the immunoSEQ multiplex PCR reads again in MiXCR, with one record for every CDR3 protein. The data show under 150,000 distinct CDR3 sequences, with approximately 79% seen just once and more than 0.5% held by the top ten. V lost 3 bases and J lost 4; bases outside the gene matches: 5. This CDR3 is 14 amino acids long. Germline values: CDR1 LNHNV, CDR2 YYDKDF (reference sequence). Sequenced sample: CD8+ T cells from PBMCs. The TCR originated in a human donor with multiple sclerosis. The V gene is TRBV15, the J gene TRBJ1-1; TRBD1 matches 7 bases. The CDR3 here is CATSSFAGGTEAFF. As DNA, the CDR3 is TGTGCCACCAGCAGTTTTGCAGGGGGCACTGAAGCTTTCTTT.